This T cell receptor (beta chain) was sequenced for a study of T and B cells in COVID-19 patients. Study-level background: Blood was sampled from COVID-19 patients who were either actively infected or recovered. Of over 18 active-infection patients, approximately twelve were critically ill with mechanical ventilation or extracorporeal membrane oxygenation. Regarding the study as a whole: Of 2,300 or so TCR clusters found only in the recovered cohort, more than 30 had low generation probability. Few blood samples existed from mildly ill patients during symptoms or early in severe cases.

TRB was amplified from approximately 250-500 ng of blood genomic DNA. CDR3 length equals 13 residues. V was trimmed by 2 bases and J by 2 bases, leaving 7 bases between them. The germline gives CDR1 WNHNN, CDR2 SYGVQD (reference sequence). Of note for this clonotype: Its antigen is not known.

TRB rearrangements were amplified by multiplex PCR with BIOMED2 TRB-A/B primers. Using its own MiXCR run on the multiplex PCR reads, TCRdb lists one record per CDR3 protein. The sample holds under 6,500 distinct CDR3 sequences; 25% to 30% are singletons and the top ten take 5% to 7%. The sequence derives from a human donor with active COVID-19. The sequencing sample was made of blood. J is TRBJ2-7 and V is TRBV10-1; D call uncertain. CDR3 protein: CASSEKGPYEQYF. The CDR3 region has the DNA TGCGCCAGCAGTGAGAAAGGGCCCTACGAGCAGTACTTC.